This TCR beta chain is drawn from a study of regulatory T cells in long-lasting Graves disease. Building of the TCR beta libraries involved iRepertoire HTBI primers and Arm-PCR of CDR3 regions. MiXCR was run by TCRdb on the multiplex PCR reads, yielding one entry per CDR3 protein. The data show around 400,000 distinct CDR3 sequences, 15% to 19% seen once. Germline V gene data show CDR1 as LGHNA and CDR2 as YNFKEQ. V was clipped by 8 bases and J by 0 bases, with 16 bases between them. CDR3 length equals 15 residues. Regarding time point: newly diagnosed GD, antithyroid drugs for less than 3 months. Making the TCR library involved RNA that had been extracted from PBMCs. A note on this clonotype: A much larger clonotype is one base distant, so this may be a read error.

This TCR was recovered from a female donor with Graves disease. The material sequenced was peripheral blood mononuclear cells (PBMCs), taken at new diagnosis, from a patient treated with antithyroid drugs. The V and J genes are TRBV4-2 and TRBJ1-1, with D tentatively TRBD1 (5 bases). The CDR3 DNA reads TGTGCCAGCCACTTAGGGGCATGGATGAACACTGAAGCTTTCTTT. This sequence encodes CASHLGAWMNTEAFF.